The rows below give T cell receptor beta chains drawn from one sample of a study of cytomegalovirus exposure and HLA in healthy donors. TCRdb keeps only in-frame clones here, not all; method: immunoSEQ multiplex PCR. The data include about 41,000 clones; the top ten clones carry roughly 6.2%. Source material: PBMCs. The origin of the receptors is a man in his thirties or forties in good health and CMV-seronegative. CDR3s include the opening cysteine and the closing phenylalanine or tryptophan. A D gene is named only where the DNA matches it firmly.

d_call	v_call	j_call	cdr3_nt	cdr3_aa
TRBD2	TRBV4-1	TRBJ2-7	TGCGCCAGCAGCCAAGGTGGTACTAGCGGGCTATCCTACGAGCAGTACTTC	CASSQGGTSGLSYEQYF
TRBD1	TRBV5-1	TRBJ2-1	TGCGCCAGCAGCATGACAGGGGCCCCCAATGAGCAGTTCTTC	CASSMTGAPNEQFF
NA	TRBV5-1	TRBJ2-7	TGCGCCAGCAGCCCCGACAGATTCCCCTACGAGCAGTACTTC	CASSPDRFPYEQYF
TRBD2	TRBV19	TRBJ2-1	TGTGCCAGTAGTATTTCTAGCGGGAGCACCTACAATGAGCAGTTCTTC	CASSISSGSTYNEQFF
NA	TRBV6-1	TRBJ2-7	TGTGCCAGCAGTGAAGTAGGAGGGTCCTACGAGCAGTACTTC	CASSEVGGSYEQYF
TRBD1	TRBV5-1	TRBJ1-3	TGCGCCAGCAGCTTGACAGGGGCTGGAAACACCATATATTTT	CASSLTGAGNTIYF
TRBD2	TRBV5-1	TRBJ2-3	TGCGCCAGCAGCGCAACTAGCGGCAGCACAGATACGCAGTATTTT	CASSATSGSTDTQYF
NA	TRBV2	TRBJ1-1	TGTGCCAGCAGTCTAGCAGACACTGAAGCTTTCTTT	CASSLADTEAFF
NA	TRBV7-8	TRBJ1-1	TGTGCCAGCAGCTTAGGGGCTGGGTACGAGGGCCCTTGGGTGACAGCTTTCTTT	CASSLGAGYEGPWVTAFF
NA	TRBV18	TRBJ2-7	TGTGCCAGCTCCCCGAGCTCCTACGAGCAGTACTTC	CASSPSSYEQYF
NA	TRBV4-2	TRBJ1-4	TGTGCCAGCAGCCAAGATAGCGAGTATTCGACTAATGAAAAACTGTTTTTT	CASSQDSEYSTNEKLFF
NA	TRBV5-1	TRBJ2-1	TGCGCCAGCAGCTCCAAGAGCGGACCTACAGCGGGTGAGCAGTTCTTC	CASSSKSGPTAGEQFF
TRBD2	TRBV6-5	TRBJ2-1	TGTGCCAGCAGTTATTCGTCGGGGGGGTACAATGAGCAGTTCTTC	CASSYSSGGYNEQFF